This is a list of T cell receptor beta chains from one sample in a study of spatial heterogeneity in lung cancer. TCRdb passed the 5' RACE reads through MiXCR, listing each CDR3 protein once. Of about 27,000 distinct CDR3 sequences in the sample, roughly 6.9% were seen once. Specimen: lung tumor tissue, collected at surgery. These receptors all come from a male donor with early-stage non-small cell lung cancer. CDR3s include the opening cysteine and the closing phenylalanine or tryptophan. A D gene is named only where the DNA matches it firmly. Size is omitted from some rows. Given values are once, few, many or a class for expanded clones.

J: TRBJ1-4
size: -
V: TRBV29-1
D: TRBD1
CDR3: CSVGDREINEKLFF
DNA: TGCAGCGTCGGGGACAGGGAAATTAATGAAAAACTGTTTTTT

J: TRBJ1-6
size: -
V: TRBV6-5
D: -
CDR3: CASSYESSYNSPLHF
DNA: TGTGCCAGCAGTTACGAGAGCTCCTATAATTCACCCCTCCACTTT

J: TRBJ2-3
size: many
V: TRBV6-5
D: -
CDR3: CASRDPDADTQYF
DNA: TGTGCCAGCCGGGACCCGGACGCAGATACGCAGTATTTT

J: TRBJ2-3
size: many
V: TRBV4-3
D: -
CDR3: CASSQDRGTDTQYF
DNA: TGCGCCAGCAGCCAAGATCGGGGGACAGATACGCAGTATTTT

J: TRBJ1-1
size: -
V: TRBV5-6
D: TRBD1
CDR3: CASSSPGQGDTEAFF
DNA: TGTGCCAGCAGCTCGCCCGGACAGGGAGACACTGAAGCTTTCTTT

J: TRBJ2-5
size: few
V: TRBV7-8
D: TRBD1
CDR3: CASSLGGGRGKETQYF
DNA: TGTGCCAGCAGCTTAGGAGGTGGCAGGGGGAAAGAGACCCAGTACTTC

J: TRBJ2-2
size: many
V: TRBV20-1
D: TRBD1
CDR3: CSAASGTGGRELFF
DNA: TGCAGTGCCGCATCCGGGACAGGGGGCCGGGAGCTGTTTTTT

J: TRBJ2-4
size: many
V: TRBV7-9
D: -
CDR3: CASSGQGGLGAKNIQYF
DNA: TGTGCCAGCAGCGGACAGGGAGGGTTAGGAGCCAAAAACATTCAGTACTTC

J: TRBJ2-6
size: medium-sized
V: TRBV20-1
D: -
CDR3: CSARHGNSGANVLTF
DNA: TGCAGTGCTAGGCACGGTAACTCTGGGGCCAACGTCCTGACTTTC

J: TRBJ1-4
size: medium-sized
V: TRBV2
D: -
CDR3: CASTGDGFNEKLFF
DNA: TGTGCCAGCACCGGGGACGGTTTTAATGAAAAACTGTTTTTT

J: TRBJ2-2
size: -
V: TRBV4-3
D: -
CDR3: CASSQVRGGAYGELFF
DNA: TGCGCCAGCAGCCAGGTCAGGGGCGGTGCCTACGGGGAGCTGTTTTTT

J: TRBJ1-4
size: few
V: TRBV29-1
D: -
CDR3: CSVGNEKLFF
DNA: TGCAGCGTTGGAAATGAAAAACTGTTTTTT

J: TRBJ1-6
size: -
V: TRBV20-1
D: -
CDR3: CSAREQDNSPLHF
DNA: TGCAGTGCTAGAGAACAGGATAATTCACCCCTCCACTTT

J: TRBJ1-3
size: few
V: TRBV15
D: -
CDR3: CATSVRREISGNTIYF
DNA: TGTGCCACCAGCGTGAGACGAGAAATCTCTGGAAACACCATATATTTT

J: TRBJ1-4
size: many
V: TRBV4-3
D: -
CDR3: CASSRATATNEKLFF
DNA: TGCGCCAGCAGCCGAGCTACGGCAACTAATGAAAAACTGTTTTTT

J: TRBJ2-3
size: many
V: TRBV28
D: -
CDR3: CASSLTQGGYTDTQYF
DNA: TGTGCCAGCAGTTTAACACAGGGAGGATACACAGATACGCAGTATTTT

J: TRBJ2-7
size: many
V: TRBV4-2
D: -
CDR3: CASSQDWTPFYEQYF
DNA: TGTGCCAGCAGCCAAGATTGGACCCCCTTCTACGAGCAGTACTTC

J: TRBJ2-3
size: many
V: TRBV29-1
D: -
CDR3: CSGGALGDTQYF
DNA: TGCAGCGGCGGGGCTCTCGGAGATACGCAGTATTTT

J: TRBJ2-7
size: many
V: TRBV28
D: TRBD1
CDR3: CASSLLGTGSYEQYF
DNA: TGTGCCAGCAGTTTACTCGGGACAGGGTCCTACGAGCAGTACTTC

J: TRBJ2-1
size: few
V: TRBV12-3/TRBV12-4
D: TRBD2
CDR3: CASSTRGGKGQFF
DNA: TGTGCCAGCAGTACCCGGGGGGGCAAGGGGCAGTTCTTC

J: TRBJ1-3
size: many
V: TRBV28
D: -
CDR3: CASSSRLKSSGNTIYF
DNA: TGTGCCAGCAGTTCTCGGCTTAAGAGCTCTGGAAACACCATATATTTT

J: TRBJ2-7
size: -
V: TRBV28
D: -
CDR3: CASSLYWRDGVPYEQYF
DNA: TGTGCCAGCAGTTTATATTGGAGGGACGGAGTTCCCTACGAGCAGTACTTC

J: TRBJ1-4
size: many
V: TRBV28
D: -
CDR3: CASSSLNEKLFF
DNA: TGTGCCAGCAGCTCTTTAAATGAAAAACTGTTTTTT

J: TRBJ2-1
size: -
V: TRBV6-2/TRBV6-3
D: TRBD2
CDR3: CASSSSGGNEQFF
DNA: TGTGCCAGCAGTTCTAGCGGGGGGAATGAGCAGTTCTTC

J: TRBJ2-7
size: many
V: TRBV7-9
D: TRBD2
CDR3: CASSQLAGTYEQYF
DNA: TGTGCCAGCAGCCAGCTAGCGGGGACCTACGAGCAGTACTTC

J: TRBJ1-3
size: few
V: TRBV6-5
D: -
CDR3: CASSQNRGNTIYF
DNA: TGTGCCAGCAGTCAGAACAGGGGAAACACCATATATTTT

J: TRBJ1-3
size: many
V: TRBV6-5
D: -
CDR3: CASSYGLGGIGNTIYF
DNA: TGTGCCAGCAGTTACGGTCTGGGGGGGATCGGAAACACCATATATTTT

J: TRBJ2-6
size: few
V: TRBV30
D: -
CDR3: CAWDSSGANVLTF
DNA: TGTGCCTGGGACAGCTCTGGGGCCAACGTCCTGACTTTC

J: TRBJ2-3
size: many
V: TRBV14
D: -
CDR3: CASSHSGTDTQYF
DNA: TGTGCCAGCAGCCATTCAGGCACAGATACGCAGTATTTT

J: TRBJ2-3
size: many
V: TRBV20-1
D: -
CDR3: CSAEPITDTQYF
DNA: TGCAGTGCCGAGCCCATCACAGATACGCAGTATTTT

J: TRBJ2-7
size: many
V: TRBV5-1
D: TRBD2
CDR3: CASSLTSGGFYEQYF
DNA: TGCGCCAGCAGCCTAACTAGCGGGGGGTTCTACGAGCAGTACTTC

J: TRBJ2-5
size: many
V: TRBV27
D: TRBD1
CDR3: CASSNDRGLAETQYF
DNA: TGTGCCAGCAGCAACGACAGGGGGCTTGCGGAGACCCAGTACTTC

J: TRBJ1-6
size: many
V: TRBV4-2
D: -
CDR3: CASRRDANNSPLHF
DNA: TGTGCCAGCAGACGGGACGCCAATAATTCACCCCTCCACTTT

J: TRBJ2-2
size: many
V: TRBV6-5
D: -
CDR3: CASSYLTGELFF
DNA: TGTGCCAGCAGTTACCTTACCGGGGAGCTGTTTTTT

J: TRBJ2-7
size: many
V: TRBV9
D: -
CDR3: CASSPWGGRGEQYF
DNA: TGTGCCAGCAGCCCCTGGGGGGGGCGAGGCGAGCAGTACTTC

J: TRBJ2-1
size: -
V: TRBV9
D: -
CDR3: CASSVGSGAHNEQFF
DNA: TGTGCCAGCAGCGTAGGTTCAGGGGCCCACAATGAGCAGTTCTTC

J: TRBJ2-6
size: few
V: TRBV7-8
D: -
CDR3: CASRKSISGANVLTF
DNA: TGTGCCAGCAGAAAGTCCATCTCTGGGGCCAACGTCCTGACTTTC

J: TRBJ1-6
size: -
V: TRBV2
D: -
CDR3: CASSEEGVGNSPLHF
DNA: TGTGCCAGCAGTGAAGAAGGGGTCGGGAATTCACCCCTCCACTTT

J: TRBJ1-5
size: few
V: TRBV29-1
D: -
CDR3: CSVDVGMNQPQHF
DNA: TGCAGCGTTGATGTGGGAATGAATCAGCCCCAGCATTTT

J: TRBJ2-5
size: -
V: TRBV5-1
D: -
CDR3: CASRRQLQETQYF
DNA: TGCGCCAGCAGGAGACAGTTACAAGAGACCCAGTACTTC

J: TRBJ2-1
size: many
V: TRBV20-1
D: -
CDR3: CRSGPSGNEQFF
DNA: TGCAGATCTGGACCCTCCGGCAATGAGCAGTTCTTC

J: TRBJ2-7
size: -
V: TRBV7-2
D: -
CDR3: CASSPDSRFSYEQYF
DNA: TGTGCCAGCAGCCCGGACAGTAGATTCTCCTACGAGCAGTACTTC

J: TRBJ2-1
size: many
V: TRBV27
D: TRBD1
CDR3: CASSFIGTGGNEQFF
DNA: TGTGCCAGCAGTTTTATAGGGACAGGGGGCAATGAGCAGTTCTTC

J: TRBJ2-1
size: many
V: TRBV24-1
D: -
CDR3: CATSDWGRVYNEQFF
DNA: TGTGCCACCAGTGATTGGGGCAGGGTCTACAATGAGCAGTTCTTC

J: TRBJ2-1
size: many
V: TRBV12-3/TRBV12-4
D: -
CDR3: CASSQYYNEQFF
DNA: TGTGCCAGCAGTCAGTACTACAATGAGCAGTTCTTC

J: TRBJ2-3
size: few
V: TRBV3-1
D: -
CDR3: CASSQAGTISTDTQYF
DNA: TGTGCCAGCAGCCAAGCCGGGACAATTAGCACAGATACGCAGTATTTT

J: TRBJ1-2
size: many
V: TRBV12-5
D: -
CDR3: CASGVGRGNYGYTF
DNA: TGTGCTAGTGGTGTCGGAAGGGGGAACTATGGCTACACCTTC

J: TRBJ1-2
size: many
V: TRBV12-3/TRBV12-4
D: -
CDR3: CASSLAGSYGYTF
DNA: TGTGCCAGCAGTTTAGCAGGGTCCTATGGCTACACCTTC